The clone carrying this T cell receptor (beta chain) was counted once. Its cognate antigen is unknown. The data were obtained in a study of T cell repertoires in ileal Crohn's disease. The germline V gene has CDR1 MDHEN and CDR2 SYDVKM. CDR3 size: 14 residues. Unmatched junction bases numbered 1, after V lost 4 bases and J lost 7 bases. The method was immunoSEQ multiplex PCR; TCRdb's version includes in-frame clones alone and lacks a portion of them. The sample contains some 5,000 clones, about 78% of which appear only once. Overall study results and limits: Mucosal expansions were suggested to be mainly CD8 T cells. Compared with non-smokers, active smokers at surgery showed more clonal expansions. Every patient over 26.8% clonality showed endoscopic recurrence.

Sequenced: ileal tissue. V usage is TRBV28 and J usage is TRBJ1-6; 10 bases match TRBD1. The clonotype originates from an adult with Crohn's disease. The CDR3 coding sequence is TGTGCCAGCAGTTCGGGACAGGGGAATTCACCCCTCCACTTT. Translating it yields CASSSGQGNSPLHF.